Below, one TCR beta chain is given with its context. The CDR3 has 14 amino acids. Trimming took off 7 bases at V and 1 base at J, with 13 bases between the two ends. The germline V gene has CDR1 SQVTM and CDR2 ANQGSEA. This entry comes from a study of blood T cell repertoires in COVID-19. The table came from immunoSEQ multiplex PCR; TCRdb's copy has only in-frame clones and leaves some out. The data hold about 63,000 clones, with over 75% observed a single time. This chain connects TRBV29-1 to TRBJ2-2, with D possibly matching TRBD2 (5 bases). The source is a human donor in a cohort sampled during active COVID-19. The sequenced material came from peripheral blood. The CDR3: CSAETMLNTGELFF. The CDR3 DNA is TGCAGCGCCGAGACTATGCTGAACACCGGGGAGCTGTTTTTT.